Sequencing of this TCR beta chain was carried out in a study of cytomegalovirus exposure and HLA in healthy donors. In the study overall: Early on, a data release was issued that held 65 million to 100 million unique TCRs from HLA-typed donors.

60 Vbeta and 13 Jbeta primers were used in PCR. Profiling relied on immunoSEQ multiplex PCR, and the TCRdb table lists in-frame clones only, not all of them. The sample lists 100,000 to 150,000 clones; roughly 68% were seen once. V lost 0 bases to trimming and J lost 11 bases, with 14 bases between them. Germline CDR1 LNHDA, CDR2 SQIVND (reference sequence). CDR3 length: 14 residues. Broader study findings: Cytomegalovirus status was reportedly diagnosed by the classifier with high sensitivity and specificity. The study designated 150 or so TCR beta chains cytomegalovirus-associated. By a later analysis, the bulk of CMV-associated TCR beta chains appeared HLA-restricted.

About this clone itself: What it binds is not known.

This receptor was identified in a woman aged 45-65 years in good health and CMV-seropositive. Sequencing was carried out using PBMCs. The rearrangement uses TRBV19 and TRBJ1-5; D is unclear. The CDR3 nucleotides are TGTGCCAGTAGTATAGACCCCCAGATTTTGACCCAGCATTTT. This gives the protein CASSIDPQILTQHF.